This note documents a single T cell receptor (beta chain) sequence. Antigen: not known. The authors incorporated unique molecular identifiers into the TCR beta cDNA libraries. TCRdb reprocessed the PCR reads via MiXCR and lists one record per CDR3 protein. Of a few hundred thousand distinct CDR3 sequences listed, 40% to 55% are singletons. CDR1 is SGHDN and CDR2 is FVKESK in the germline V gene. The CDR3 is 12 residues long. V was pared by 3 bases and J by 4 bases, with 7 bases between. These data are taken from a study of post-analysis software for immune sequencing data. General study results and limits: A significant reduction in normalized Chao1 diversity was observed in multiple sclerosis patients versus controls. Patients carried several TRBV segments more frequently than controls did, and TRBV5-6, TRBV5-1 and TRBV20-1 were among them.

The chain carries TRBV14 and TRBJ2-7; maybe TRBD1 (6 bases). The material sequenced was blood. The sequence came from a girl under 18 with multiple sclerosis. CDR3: CASSHRGYEQYF. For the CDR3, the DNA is TGTGCCAGCAGCCACAGGGGTTACGAGCAGTACTTC.